The clone carrying this T cell receptor beta chain has ten or more counts. This entry belongs to a study of human T cells and chemical hapten exposure. Each CDR3 protein gets one entry after TCRdb re-called the RACE reads with MiXCR. Of tens of thousands of distinct CDR3 sequences in the sample, around 7% are singletons; the top ten hold more than 1.5%. Specified time point: pre-sensitization, week 0. The sample's treatment: therapeutic diphenylcyclopropenone sensitization with weekly scalp DPC. Sequencing used whole blood, obtained in connection with sensitization to the hapten diphenylcyclopropenone (DPC). The receptor was isolated from a woman aged 25 to 39 with alopecia areata. Some clones in this sample may be carry-over from other donors' samples.

The DNA of the CDR3 is TGTGCCAGCAGCGTAGTTGGGTCCGGTGGGGAGCAGTACTTC. This codes for CASSVVGSGGEQYF. The chain links TRBV9 to TRBJ2-7; D remains ambiguous. CDR1 is SGDLS and CDR2 is YYNGEE in the germline V gene. Trimming left V 0 bases short and J 7 bases short, with 14 bases between. This CDR3 comprises 14 residues.